Below, 20 T cell receptor beta chains from the same sample are listed, as sequenced in a study of cytomegalovirus exposure and HLA in healthy donors. The PCR had 60 Vbeta and 13 Jbeta primers. Some clones are missing from TCRdb's copy, which holds only in-frame ones; the method was immunoSEQ multiplex PCR. The table has 200,000 to 250,000 clones, roughly 79% seen once. The sample was PBMCs. All receptors derive from a man aged 18 to 30 in good health and CMV-seronegative.

This clone has just one count. CDR3 sequence reads: CASSVGTAGLAGNEQFF. CDR3 in DNA: TGTGCCAGCAGCGTTGGGACTGCGGGACTAGCCGGCAATGAGCAGTTCTTC. The chain joins TRBV11-2 to TRBJ2-1; TRBD2 aligns across 9 bases. After removal of 5 bases from V and 6 bases from J, the junction contained 14 bases not matched to a gene. Per the germline V gene, CDR1 is SGHAT and CDR2 is FQNNGV. The CDR3 length is 17 residues.

The chain recombines TRBV28 with TRBJ1-4; 7 nucleotides align to TRBD1. Germline V gene sequence: CDR1 MDHEN, CDR2 SYDVKM. V was clipped by 4 bases and J by 5 bases; unmatched bases: 10. CDR3 length equals 16 residues. CDR3 coding DNA: TGTGCCAGCAGTTCAATGCTAACAGGGGCCAATGAAAAACTGTTTTTT. Encoded protein: CASSSMLTGANEKLFF.

This sequence joins TRBV10-3 and TRBJ2-3; 7 bases map to TRBD2. Germline CDR1 is ENHRY and CDR2 is SYGVKD. The length of the CDR3 is 13 residues. V was clipped by 6 bases and J by 6 bases; unmatched bases: 6. The CDR3 here is CAISSGLIDTQYF. The CDR3 coding sequence is TGTGCCATCAGCTCGGGACTAATTGATACGCAGTATTTT.

As regards this clone: Sequence at one end of the junction differs from germline and may be a read error. V usage is TRBV7-9 and J usage is TRBJ1-1; the D gene is possibly TRBD1 (5 bases). This CDR3 is 11 amino acids long. Germline CDR1 SEHNR, CDR2 FQNEAQ (reference sequence). The CDR3 region has the DNA TGTGCCAGCAGCGCGGGGCTTCGGGGTCTCTTT. Amino acids: CASSAGLRGLF.

This rearrangement joins TRBV9 to TRBJ2-1, with a possible D match to TRBD2 (6 bases). CDR1 and CDR2 from the germline V gene are SGDLS and YYNGEE. V dropped 1 base and J dropped 9 bases, with 14 bases sitting between them. The CDR3 is 14 amino acids. CDR3 bases: TGTGCCAGCAGCGTACGGGGGAATTTGGGTGAGCAGTTCTTC. As protein: CASSVRGNLGEQFF. Full variable domain (outside the CDR3, taken from reference TRBV9 and TRBJ2-1): DSGVTQTPKHLITATGQRVTLRCSPRSGDLSVYWYQQSLDQGLQFLIQYYNGEERAKGNILERFSAQQFPDLHSELNLSSLELGDSALYFCASSVRGNLGEQFFGPGTRLTVL.

The chain uses TRBV6-5 and TRBJ1-2; 11 bases line up with TRBD1. The CDR3 covers 15 residues. In germline, CDR1 is MNHEY, CDR2 SVGAGI. Trimming at V came to 6 bases and at J to 3 bases, leaving 6 bases not matched to a gene. The CDR3 nucleotides are TGTGCCAGCAGCCTTGGACAGGGGGCGGACTATGGCTACACCTTC. Translating gives CASSLGQGADYGYTF.

CDR3 DNA sequence: TGTGCCAGCAGCGTCCGGACTAGCGGGGCCACAGATACGCAGTATTTT. Translating gives CASSVRTSGATDTQYF. V is TRBV9 and J is TRBJ2-3; 12 bases fit TRBD2. Germline values: CDR1 SGDLS, CDR2 YYNGEE. CDR3 length equals 16 residues. V dropped 2 bases and J dropped 2; count of bases not matched to a gene: 3.

This clone was detected only once. The chain employs TRBV30 and TRBJ2-7; 9 nucleotides line up with TRBD2. This CDR3 is 16 amino acids long. Looked up from germline, CDR1 is GTSNPN and CDR2 is SVGIG (reference sequence). Trimming at V came to 5 bases and at J to 3 bases, leaving 14 bases not matched to a gene. CDR3 region: CAWSSLAGGPYYEQYF. The CDR3 DNA sequence: TGTGCCTGGTCATCTTTGGCGGGAGGGCCCTACTACGAGCAGTACTTC.

In DNA form, the CDR3 reads TGCAGCGTTGAAGATCAGGGAGGGGCAGGCGAAAAACTGTTTTTT. Amino acid sequence: CSVEDQGGAGEKLFF. The chain carries TRBV29-1 and TRBJ1-4; D perhaps matches TRBD1 (5 bases). This CDR3 has 15 amino acids. V was trimmed by 0 bases and J by 8 bases, leaving 16 bases between them. The germline gives CDR1 SQVTM, CDR2 ANQGSEA. Combining the CDR3 with reference TRBV29-1 and TRBJ1-4 gives the whole variable domain SAVISQKPSRDICQRGTSLTIQCQVDSQVTMMFWYRQQPGQSLTLIATANQGSEATYESGFVIDKFPISRPNLTFSTLTVSNMSPEDSSIYLCSVEDQGGAGEKLFFGSGTQLSVL.

The rearrangement joins TRBV5-4 to TRBJ2-3, with a possible D match to TRBD1 (6 bases). The CDR3 has 15 residues. Looked up from germline, CDR1 is SGHNT and CDR2 is YYREEE (reference sequence). Trimming left V 0 bases short and J 0 bases short, with 8 bases between. The CDR3 loop is CASSLDRESTDTQYF. CDR3 nucleotides: TGTGCCAGCAGCTTGGACAGGGAGAGCACAGATACGCAGTATTTT.

The rearrangement joins TRBV28 to TRBJ1-4; 7 positions match TRBD1. CDR3 length equals 18 residues. V was clipped by 4 bases and J by 0 bases; unmatched bases: 11. In germline, CDR1 is MDHEN, CDR2 SYDVKM. CDR3 sequence: CASSSRDSTGATNEKLFF. For the CDR3, the DNA is TGTGCCAGCAGTTCCCGGGACAGCACTGGGGCAACTAATGAAAAACTGTTTTTT.

The chain combines TRBV6-4 with TRBJ2-3; D may be TRBD2 (5 bases). Germline CDR1 reads MRHNA; CDR2 reads SNTAGT. Trimming took 2 bases from V and 3 from J, leaving 9 bases between them. The CDR3 is made up of 14 amino acids. For the CDR3, the DNA is TGTGCCAGCAGTGACGAGGGCCGAACAGATACGCAGTATTTT. It translates to CASSDEGRTDTQYF.

The J gene is TRBJ2-7, the V gene TRBV5-4; TRBD2 matches at 10 bases. There are 16 residues in the CDR3. After removal of 2 bases from V and 2 bases from J, the junction contained 7 bases not matched to a gene. From germline, CDR1 is SGHNT and CDR2 YYREEE (reference sequence). CDR3: CASSFARSGRAYEQYF. The CDR3 DNA sequence: TGTGCCAGCAGCTTTGCCCGCAGCGGGAGGGCCTACGAGCAGTACTTC.

The chain combines TRBV11-2 with TRBJ2-1; TRBD2 matches at 14 bases. From germline, CDR1 is SGHAT and CDR2 FQNNGV. V shed 3 bases, J shed 2 bases, and the junction held 9 bases outside the gene matches. The CDR3 is 19 residues long. CDR3 amino acids: CASSFEPPGLAGAYNEQFF. CDR3 nucleotides: TGTGCCAGCAGCTTTGAGCCCCCGGGACTAGCGGGGGCCTACAATGAGCAGTTCTTC.

This chain joins TRBV11-2 and TRBJ1-2; D is undetermined. Germline V CDR1 and CDR2: SGHAT, FQNNGV. The CDR3 covers 13 residues. Between the trimmed V and J ends, which lost 0 bases and 4 bases, there was a span of 6 bases. CDR3 protein: CASSLEQSYGYTF. CDR3 DNA: TGTGCCAGCAGCTTAGAACAGTCCTATGGCTACACCTTC.

Here the CDR3 DNA reads TGTGCCAGTAGTGTCTCGACAGGGGGCGATCGGAACACTGAAGCTTTCTTT. It is translated as CASSVSTGGDRNTEAFF. This chain links TRBV19 with TRBJ1-1; 10 bases map to TRBD1. Germline V gene lookup returns CDR1 LNHDA and CDR2 SQIVND (reference sequence). V gave up 5 bases and J gave up 1 base; unmatched junction bases: 10. The CDR3 consists of 17 residues. Full variable domain (missing parts from reference TRBV19 and TRBJ1-1): DGGITQSPKYLFRKEGQNVTLSCEQNLNHDAMYWYRQDPGQGLRLIYYSQIVNDFQKGDIAEGYSVSREKKESFPLTVTSAQKNPTAFYLCASSVSTGGDRNTEAFFGQGTRLTVV.

This clone was observed once. The chain uses TRBV6-5 and TRBJ2-3; weak D call: TRBD1 (5 bases). Trimming stripped 0 bases from V and 11 bases from J, with 12 bases between. Germline CDR1 MNHEY, CDR2 SVGAGI. CDR3 length: 13 amino acids. CDR3 sequence reads: CASSYSGVRKQYF. CDR3 bases: TGTGCCAGCAGTTACTCAGGGGTTCGAAAGCAGTATTTT.

J is TRBJ1-2 and V is TRBV7-2; the D gene is possibly TRBD1 (6 bases). Germline CDR1 is SGHTA and CDR2 is FQGNSA. Trimming took off 1 base at V and 8 bases at J, with 11 bases between the two ends. This CDR3 comprises 13 residues. This CDR3 reads CASSLGRGGGYTF. For the CDR3, the DNA is TGTGCCAGCAGCTTAGGCAGGGGTGGCGGCTACACCTTC.

This chain uses TRBV11-3 with TRBJ2-7; tentatively, D is TRBD1 (6 bases). This CDR3 is 16 amino acids long. The germline V and J ends were trimmed by 4 bases and 2 bases, with 18 bases remaining between them. Germline CDR1 and CDR2: SGHNT and YENEEA. The CDR3 DNA reads TGTGCCAGCAGCTCATTACAGGGTATTAACCCCTACGAGCAGTACTTC. It is translated as CASSSLQGINPYEQYF.

The V and J genes are TRBV5-6 and TRBJ2-7; a weak D match, TRBD2 (5 bases). The CDR3 is 14 amino acids. V lost 6 bases to trimming and J lost 3 bases, with 16 bases between them. Germline values: CDR1 SGHDT, CDR2 YYEEEE. The CDR3 DNA reads as TGTGCCAGCACCTCGGCTGGGAGTCACTACGAGCAGTACTTC. This sequence encodes CASTSAGSHYEQYF.